A single sample gave rise to the 31 T cell receptor beta chains below, sequenced in a study of lung T cells in sarcoidosis with Löfgren's syndrome. MiXCR, run by TCRdb on the reads, gives a single entry per CDR3 protein. The sample holds 60,000 or so distinct CDR3 sequences; about 20% are singletons and the top ten take about 2.5%. Sequenced sample: CD4+ T cells from PBMCs. The receptors originated from a human donor with sarcoidosis (Löfgren's syndrome or another form), or a control subject (not recorded which).

The sample holds many counts of this clonotype. V is TRBV28 and J is TRBJ1-1; 9 bases match TRBD1. The V and J ends lost 5 bases and 4 bases, in that order; junction bases with no gene match: 11. CDR1 MDHEN and CDR2 SYDVKM come from the germline V gene. CDR3 length: 16 amino acids. This CDR3 reads CASSPTGTGTLTEAFF. CDR3 bases: TGTGCCAGCAGTCCAACCGGGACAGGGACCCTCACTGAAGCTTTCTTT.

A few counts support this clonotype. The chain has TRBV19 and TRBJ2-3; 8 nucleotides agree with TRBD1. Per the germline V gene, CDR1 is LNHDA and CDR2 is SQIVND (reference sequence). The CDR3 has 14 amino acids. The junction had 2 bases not matched to a gene; V was cut back by 6 bases and J by 0 bases. Here the CDR3 reads CASRQGVSTDTQYF. In nucleotides, the CDR3 is TGTGCCAGTAGACAGGGGGTTAGCACAGATACGCAGTATTTT.

In its sample, this clonotype was seen many times. The chain carries TRBV6-1 and TRBJ2-2; unclear D gene. Trimming shortened V by 6 bases and J by 1 base, and 9 bases separated the two germline ends. This CDR3 has 14 amino acids. Germline V lookup: CDR1 MNHNS, CDR2 SASEGT. The CDR3 here is CASRRDKNTGELFF. CDR3 DNA sequence: TGTGCCAGCAGGCGCGACAAGAACACCGGGGAGCTGTTTTTT.

This chain links TRBV2 with TRBJ1-3, with 7 bases that match TRBD1. CDR3 size: 15 residues. V lost 11 bases, J lost 1 base, and 11 bases stayed unmatched. Germline V lookup: CDR1 SNHLY, CDR2 FYNNEI. CDR3 DNA: TGTGCCGGAATAGGGACAGAGCATTCTGGAAACACCATATATTTT. It is translated as CAGIGTEHSGNTIYF.

Concerning this clonotype itself: It may be a read error: a sequence one base away is much more abundant. DNA of the CDR3: TGTGCCAGCAGGGGACTAGCGGGGATCTACAATGAGCAGTCCTTC. It codes for CASRGLAGIYNEQSF. The V gene is TRBV2, the J gene TRBJ2-1; TRBD2 matches 13 bases. The CDR3 is 15 residues long. Looked up from germline, CDR1 is SNHLY and CDR2 is FYNNEI.

This clonotype was seen ten or more times. CDR3 protein: CASNPPGSGGTDTQYF. CDR3 DNA: TGTGCCAGTAACCCGCCTGGGAGCGGGGGCACAGATACGCAGTATTTT. The chain combines TRBV19 with TRBJ2-3, with 7 bases aligning to TRBD2. Trimming cost V 7 bases and J 1 base; bases outside gene matches: 11. The CDR3 totals 16 residues. From germline, CDR1 is LNHDA and CDR2 SQIVND (reference sequence).

This clonotype showed up just a few times. This chain uses TRBV2 with TRBJ2-5; D uncertain. Trimming took off 5 bases at V and 7 bases at J, with 17 bases between the two ends. Germline V CDR1 and CDR2: SNHLY, FYNNEI. There are 14 residues in the CDR3. Written as DNA, the CDR3 is TGTGCCAGCAGTATATCGGTCCCTCCGGGGACCCAGTACTTC. Translating gives CASSISVPPGTQYF. Filled out from reference TRBV2 and TRBJ2-5, the complete variable domain reads EPEVTQTPSHQVTQMGQEVILRCVPISNHLYFYWYRQILGQKVEFLVSFYNNEISEKSEIFDDQFSVERPDGSNFTLKIRSTKLEDSAMYFCASSISVPPGTQYFGPGTRLLVL.

This clonotype was seen a few times. The chain joins TRBV12-3 or TRBV12-4 to TRBJ2-5, with 7 positions matching TRBD2. The J segment lost 1 base and the V segment lost 5 bases, leaving 13 bases of the junction unmatched. This CDR3 region has 17 residues. CDR3 loop: CASSLQSSGTIQETQYF. DNA of the CDR3: TGTGCCAGCAGTCTACAATCGTCCGGGACTATCCAAGAGACCCAGTACTTC.

This clonotype was seen repeatedly, ten times or more. The chain has TRBV6-1 and TRBJ2-1; 14 bases line up with TRBD2. This CDR3 comprises 17 residues. Germline assignment: CDR1 MNHNS and CDR2 SASEGT. The ends lost 6 bases at V and 0 bases at J; junction bases unmatched: 4. In DNA form, the CDR3 reads TGTGCCAGCAGCTCCGGGACTAGCGGGGGCTCCTACAATGAGCAGTTCTTC. It translates to CASSSGTSGGSYNEQFF.

This clonotype showed up just a few times. The rearrangement links TRBV19 to TRBJ1-5, with D uncertain. CDR3 length equals 13 residues. Per the germline V gene, CDR1 is LNHDA and CDR2 is SQIVND (reference sequence). V gave up 0 bases and J gave up 9 bases, with 9 bases separating them. The CDR3 reads CASSIDALGPQHF. CDR3 bases: TGTGCCAGTAGTATAGACGCACTAGGGCCCCAGCATTTT.

A note on this clonotype: A junction boundary mismatches the germline segment, possibly from a read error. This chain uses TRBV5-4 with TRBJ2-1; TRBD2 agrees at 7 bases. Per germline, CDR1 SGHNT and CDR2 YYREEE (reference sequence). This CDR3 region has 15 residues. CDR3 DNA sequence: TGTGCCAGCAGCTCCGGGCGGGAGTCCTTCAATGAGCAGTTCTTC. It specifies CASSSGRESFNEQFF.

This clonotype was detected a few times. The chain joins TRBV12-3 or TRBV12-4 to TRBJ2-7; possible D gene TRBD2, 5 bases. The CDR3 is made up of 17 amino acids. V was shortened by 6 bases and J by 0 bases, with 21 bases between the two germline ends. The CDR3 nucleotides read TGTGCCAGCAGCCGACGGAGGCGGGCATTGAGCTCCTACGAGCAGTACTTC. It yields the protein CASSRRRRALSSYEQYF.

Many counts were recorded for this clonotype. V is TRBV6-1 and J is TRBJ2-1; TRBD2 is a possible D gene (6 bases). Germline V gene data show CDR1 as MNHNS and CDR2 as SASEGT. Trimming took 7 bases from V and 10 from J, leaving 20 bases between them. The CDR3 is made up of 14 amino acids. CDR3 nucleotides: TGTGCCAGCACCGAACCCGGGACTGCTCGAGAGCAGTTCTTC. It is translated as CASTEPGTAREQFF.

This rearrangement joins TRBV3-1 to TRBJ2-1; TRBD2 aligns across 13 bases. The CDR3 covers 20 residues. V gave up 5 bases and J gave up 3 bases; unmatched junction bases: 16. CDR1 is LGHDT and CDR2 is YNNKEL in the germline V gene (reference sequence). CDR3 sequence: CASSLRTSGSIFRVYNEQFF. The CDR3 DNA follows: TGTGCCAGCAGCTTACGGACTAGCGGGAGTATTTTTCGTGTCTACAATGAGCAGTTCTTC.

Many counts were recorded for this clonotype. V is TRBV6-1 and J is TRBJ1-5; 7 bases match TRBD1. This CDR3 spans 16 amino acids. With 2 bases clipped from V and 0 bases from J, the junction kept 4 bases outside the gene matches. Per the germline V gene, CDR1 is MNHNS and CDR2 is SASEGT. CDR3: CASSERDSFSNQPQHF. The CDR3 region has the DNA TGTGCCAGCAGTGAAAGGGACAGTTTTAGCAATCAGCCCCAGCATTTT.

As regards this clonotype: This clone may be a read error of a much larger clone one base away. The chain has TRBV28 and TRBJ1-5; D remains ambiguous. The CDR3 totals 14 residues. Germline CDR1 and CDR2: MDHEN and SYDVKM. CDR3 in DNA: TGTGCCAGCAGTCCCGGGTCTGGAGGTCAGCCCCGGCATTTT. Encoded protein: CASSPGSGGQPRHF.

Only a few counts were recorded for this clonotype. The chain combines TRBV19 with TRBJ1-5, with TRBD1 as a possible D gene (5 bases). The CDR3 has 15 amino acids. V was pared by 8 bases and J by 0 bases, with 14 bases between. Germline V gene sequence: CDR1 LNHDA, CDR2 SQIVND (reference sequence). The CDR3 DNA is TGTGCCAGTGCTACAGGAGGGGTTAGCAATCAGCCCCAGCATTTT. Translation: CASATGGVSNQPQHF.

This clonotype was seen only a few times. V is TRBV19 and J is TRBJ2-1; 13 bases fit TRBD2. There are 15 residues in the CDR3. The ends lost 7 bases at V and 3 bases at J; junction bases unmatched: 3. The V gene's germline CDR1 is LNHDA and CDR2 SQIVND (reference sequence). DNA for the CDR3: TGTGCCAGTACTAGGACTAGCGGGAGCTACAATGAGCAGTTCTTC. This gives the protein CASTRTSGSYNEQFF.

There are many counts of this clonotype. This sequence joins TRBV6-1 and TRBJ1-6; D possibly corresponds to TRBD1 (5 bases). The CDR3 length is 14 residues. Trimming removed 7 bases from V and 5 bases from J, with 12 bases in between. Germline CDR1 reads MNHNS; CDR2 reads SASEGT. The CDR3 sequence: CASTLRDHNSPLHF. In DNA form, the CDR3 reads TGTGCCAGCACCCTCCGGGACCATAATTCACCCCTCCACTTT.

This clonotype has just a few counts. The CDR3 protein is CASSLSGGQETQYF. The CDR3 DNA is TGTGCCAGTAGTTTATCGGGGGGGCAAGAGACCCAGTACTTC. V is TRBV19 and J is TRBJ2-5, with 8 bases that match TRBD2. The germline V gene has CDR1 LNHDA and CDR2 SQIVND (reference sequence). Trimming at V came to 5 bases and at J to 2 bases, leaving 4 bases not matched to a gene. The CDR3 is 14 amino acids.

This clonotype was seen ten or more times. The V and J genes are TRBV20-1 and TRBJ2-1; TRBD1 might be the D (6 bases). V gave up 2 bases and J gave up 5 bases, with 10 bases separating them. The CDR3 spans 13 residues. Germline assignment: CDR1 DFQATT and CDR2 SNEGSKA (reference sequence). DNA of the CDR3: TGCAGTGCTAGAAAAACAGGGAACAATGAGCAGTTCTTC. Translating it yields CSARKTGNNEQFF.

The table lists this clonotype with many counts. The chain couples TRBV7-2 to TRBJ2-1; D is ambiguous. Germline V gene data show CDR1 as SGHTA and CDR2 as FQGNSA. The germline V and J ends were trimmed by 2 bases and 0 bases, with 8 bases remaining between them. The CDR3 spans 15 residues. The CDR3: CASSLKVSSYNEQFF. The DNA for the CDR3 is TGTGCCAGCAGCTTAAAGGTTTCCTCCTACAATGAGCAGTTCTTC.

Of note for this clonotype: This sequence may be a read error, since a much larger clone differs from it by one base. The J gene is TRBJ2-3, the V gene TRBV4-2; 10 bases line up with TRBD2. Germline assignment: CDR1 LGHNA and CDR2 YNFKEQ. The trim removed 1 base at V and 3 bases at J, leaving 10 bases unmatched. The CDR3 loop spans 18 amino acids. Here the CDR3 reads CASSQGRPSGSVTDTQYF. The CDR3 region has the DNA TGTGCCAGCAGCCAAGGAAGGCCTAGCGGGAGTGTAACAGATACGCAGTATTTT.

V gene TRBV20-1 combines with J gene TRBJ1-1; possible D gene TRBD1, 6 bases. Germline CDR1 reads DFQATT; CDR2 reads SNEGSKA (reference sequence). Trimming took off 0 bases at V and 6 bases at J, with 14 bases between the two ends. This CDR3 is built from 14 residues. DNA for the CDR3: TGCAGTGCTAGAGATGAAAAGGGGGTGGCTGAAGCTTTCTTT. Its protein product is CSARDEKGVAEAFF.

Turning to this clonotype: This may arise from a read error, as a much more abundant clone is one base away. The chain employs TRBV2 and TRBJ1-2; D remains unclear. The CDR3 runs to 14 residues. The germline CDR1 and CDR2 sequences are SNHLY and FYNNEI. CDR3 residues: CASSDRPANYGYAF. CDR3 coding DNA: TGTGCCAGCAGTGATAGGCCAGCAAACTATGGCTACGCCTTC.

A remark on this clonotype: This may come from a read error, since a much larger clone is one base off. V usage is TRBV20-1 and J usage is TRBJ2-1, with D unclear. The germline CDR1 and CDR2 sequences are DFQATT and SNEGSKA (reference sequence). This CDR3 is built from 14 residues. The CDR3 bases are TGCAATGCCCGAAGAAACCTCGGAACCAGTGAGCAGTTCTTC. This sequence encodes CNARRNLGTSEQFF.

This clonotype was seen only a few times. This chain uses TRBV20-1 with TRBJ1-6, with 10 bases lining up with TRBD1. The germline gives CDR1 DFQATT, CDR2 SNEGSKA (reference sequence). Losses at the gene ends were 4 bases for V and 7 bases for J; bases not matched to a gene: 7. This CDR3 region has 15 residues. The CDR3 loop reads CSAMNPGQGNSPLHF. CDR3 sequence (DNA): TGCAGTGCTATGAACCCGGGACAGGGGAATTCACCCCTCCACTTT.

The V call is TRBV19, the J call TRBJ1-4; possible D gene TRBD1, 5 bases. The CDR3 has 13 residues. V was cut by 7 bases and J by 8 bases, with 14 bases left in between. CDR1 is LNHDA, CDR2 SQIVND, per germline (reference sequence). CDR3 nucleotide sequence: TGTGCCAGTAAGGAGCAGGGAAGAGAAAAACTGTTTTTT. Protein: CASKEQGREKLFF.

At least ten counts were recorded for this clonotype. CDR3: CASSPVRDVNEQFF. In DNA, the CDR3 is TGTGCCAGCTCACCGGTACGGGATGTCAATGAGCAGTTCTTC. The chain combines TRBV18 with TRBJ2-1, with D maybe TRBD2 (5 bases). The germline V and J ends were trimmed by 3 bases and 6 bases, with 12 bases remaining between them. Germline V gene lookup returns CDR1 KGHSH and CDR2 LQKENI. The CDR3 consists of 14 residues.

This clonotype was seen ten or more times. V and J are TRBV6-2 or TRBV6-3 and TRBJ1-5; tentative D call: TRBD1 (6 bases). Trimming took 2 bases from V and 10 from J, leaving 18 bases between them. Per germline, CDR1 MNHEY and CDR2 SVGEGT. The CDR3 is 15 residues long. CDR3 DNA sequence: TGTGCCAGCAGTTACCTTTCTGGGGGCAGAGAACCCCAGCATTTT. It is translated as CASSYLSGGREPQHF.

This clonotype was seen more than once but under ten times. The genes are TRBV20-1 and TRBJ2-2, with 8 nucleotides matching TRBD2. The CDR3 has 16 residues. V lost 2 bases and J lost 6; bases outside the gene matches: 11. Germline CDR1 reads DFQATT; CDR2 reads SNEGSKA (reference sequence). This CDR3 is CSARLGAGGGPGELFF. The CDR3 DNA is TGCAGTGCTAGACTCGGGGCGGGAGGAGGCCCCGGGGAGCTGTTTTTT.